The entry that follows covers one TCR beta chain sequence. In germline, CDR1 is DFQATT, CDR2 SNEGSKA (reference sequence). V lost 2 bases and J 0 bases, leaving 8 bases between the germline ends. The CDR3 has 14 amino acids. Described time point: patch test 1, 2 weeks after DPC sensitization. Regarding treatment: therapeutic diphenylcyclopropenone sensitization with weekly scalp DPC. This entry belongs to a study of human T cells and chemical hapten exposure. TCRdb passed the RACE reads through MiXCR, listing each CDR3 protein once. The data show roughly 180,000 distinct CDR3 sequences, about 20% seen once.

The clonotype originates from a woman aged 45 to 65 with alopecia areata. Some clones in this sample may be carry-over from other donors' samples. Sequencing used whole blood, obtained in connection with sensitization to the hapten diphenylcyclopropenone (DPC). The chain is built from TRBV20-1 and TRBJ2-1, with D unresolved. CDR3 DNA: TGCAGTGCTAGACGGGTAAGCTCCTACAATGAGCAGTTCTTC. Translation gives CSARRVSSYNEQFF.